The 9 T cell receptor beta chains reported below all come from one sample, sequenced in a study of PD-1 blockade in mismatch repair-deficient tumors. The assay was immunoSEQ multiplex PCR, and TCRdb's table has in-frame clones only and misses some. The sample carries tens of thousands of clones, about 72% recorded once. Specimen: peripheral blood, collected 2 weeks after starting pembrolizumab. These receptors originate from an adult with mismatch repair-deficient cancer.

This clone was detected only once. The chain joins TRBV5-5 to TRBJ1-4; D remains unclear. Trimming pared 7 bases from V and 8 bases from J, leaving 12 bases between. Germline lookup yields CDR1 SGHKS and CDR2 YYEKEE (reference sequence). The CDR3 covers 12 residues. The CDR3 protein is CASVGQSEKLFF. The CDR3 DNA is TGTGCCAGCGTAGGGCAGTCCGAAAAACTGTTTTTT.

This clone was recorded only once. The gene calls are TRBV5-6 and TRBJ1-1; D might be TRBD1 (5 bases). Germline lookup yields CDR1 SGHDT and CDR2 YYEEEE. The V end lost 2 bases, the J end lost 2 bases, and 16 bases lay between the germline ends. This CDR3 comprises 16 residues. The DNA for the CDR3 is TGTGCCAGCAGCTTCCGACTTAAGGGGTTTAACACTGAAGCTTTCTTT. Protein: CASSFRLKGFNTEAFF.

This chain connects TRBV27 to TRBJ2-3, with 12 bases matching TRBD2. Per germline, CDR1 MNHEY and CDR2 SMNVEV (reference sequence). V dropped 5 bases and J dropped 3; count of bases not matched to a gene: 3. This CDR3 spans 15 amino acids. The CDR3 reads CASSVLAGGTDTQYF. In DNA form, the CDR3 reads TGTGCCAGCAGTGTCCTAGCGGGAGGGACAGATACGCAGTATTTT.

This clone was detected a few times. The J gene is TRBJ1-5, the V gene TRBV10-3, with no clear D. The V end lost 8 bases, the J end lost 0 bases, and 14 bases lay between the germline ends. CDR1 ENHRY and CDR2 SYGVKD come from the germline V gene. CDR3 length: 15 amino acids. The CDR3 here is CAIAPTTDSNQPQHF. CDR3 bases: TGTGCCATCGCCCCCACAACCGATAGCAATCAGCCCCAGCATTTT.

The sample holds a few counts of this clone. V gene TRBV30 combines with J gene TRBJ1-5; 7 nucleotides agree with TRBD1. The CDR3 covers 15 residues. V dropped 0 bases and J dropped 2; count of bases not matched to a gene: 4. Germline CDR1 reads GTSNPN; CDR2 reads SVGIG (reference sequence). The CDR3 loop reads CAWSVWDSRNQPQHF. CDR3 sequence (DNA): TGTGCCTGGAGTGTCTGGGACAGTCGCAATCAGCCCCAGCATTTT. Supplemented by reference TRBV30 and TRBJ1-5, the full variable domain reads SQTIHQWPATLVQPVGSPLSLECTVEGTSNPNLYWYRQAAGRGLQLLFYSVGIGQISSEVPQNLSASRPQDRQFILSSKKLLLSDSGFYLCAWSVWDSRNQPQHFGDGTRLSIL.

This chain joins TRBV9 and TRBJ1-3, with 7 bases that match TRBD1. The CDR3 has 17 residues. The germline V gene has CDR1 SGDLS and CDR2 YYNGEE. V was pared by 0 bases and J by 5 bases, with 11 bases of the junction left unmatched. CDR3 bases: TGTGCCAGCAGCGTAGATTTGAGACAGGGATTGAGAAACACCATATATTTT. Translated, it gives CASSVDLRQGLRNTIYF.

The CDR3 here is CASSFQPTTAPNYGYTF. In DNA form, the CDR3 reads TGTGCCAGCAGCTTTCAACCCACGACAGCGCCTAACTATGGCTACACCTTC. The chain employs TRBV5-8 and TRBJ1-2; perhaps TRBD1 as D (5 bases). V was clipped by 2 bases and J by 0 bases, with 17 bases between them. The CDR3 totals 17 residues. Germline lookup yields CDR1 SGHTS and CDR2 YDEGEE.

The rearrangement uses TRBV6-5 and TRBJ2-5; unclear D gene. V was clipped by 4 bases and J by 5 bases, with 8 bases between them. In germline, CDR1 is MNHEY, CDR2 SVGAGI. The CDR3 has 12 amino acids. The CDR3 spells CASSSTSETQYF. DNA of the CDR3: TGTGCCAGCAGTTCCACATCGGAGACCCAGTACTTC.

This clone was seen just once. The chain employs TRBV6-1 and TRBJ2-1, with 10 positions matching TRBD2. The germline V gene encodes CDR1 MNHNS and CDR2 SASEGT. The V segment lost 6 bases and the J segment 9 bases; nucleotides outside the gene matches: 8. The CDR3 has 14 residues. This CDR3 reads CASRELAGVGEQFF. CDR3 coding DNA: TGTGCCAGCAGAGAGCTAGCGGGGGTCGGTGAGCAGTTCTTC.